One T cell receptor beta chain is described in this entry. No antigen is known for it. Per-base quality was not reported, and no clone a single base away is much larger than it. The data belong to a study of tumor and adjacent non-tumor tissue in lung cancer (dated by TCRdb to 2017 to 2018). Regarding the study in general: Patients with adenocarcinoma (about 12), squamous cell carcinoma (2) and small cell lung cancer (1) were included in the cohort. A few dozen paired specimens, one tumor and one normal lung sample per patient, were profiled by TCRbeta CDR3 sequencing. The approximately 15 enrolled patients, of whom 10 were men and 5 were women, were aged about 30 to 80 years and were diagnosed with TNM stage I to III disease. The study compared bulk TCRbeta repertoires from lung tumor tissue and matched distant non-tumor lung tissue of under 16 lung cancer patients. Sequencing produced 130 million or so productive TCRbeta reads in total, an average of approximately 4.1 million reads per sample. The investigation overall reported the following: Younger patients had significantly higher TCR diversity, and higher tumor TCR diversity was associated with shorter overall and disease-free survival. A significantly larger cumulative share of the repertoire was made up by the top 100 clones in normal lung than in tumor tissue. Because peripheral blood was not sequenced, blood TCRbeta repertoires in the lung cancer patients of the study were not examined. Tumor tissue showed significantly higher TCR diversity (inverse Simpson) than normal lung tissue, at around 450 vs 150 (P = 0.0075, Mann-Whitney U test). The sequencing platform is not named in the methods, and unique molecular identifiers are not mentioned. With only approximately 15 patients in the cohort, the authors noted that larger samples and more detailed clinical data are needed.

RNA was isolated from bulk, unsorted tissue, and RNA quality was assessed with a NanoDrop ND-1000 and an Agilent 2100. Newly diagnosed lung cancer patients without prior chemotherapy who had been admitted for thoracic surgery in China between August and November 2014 were enrolled as donors. Patients with previous radiotherapy or chemotherapy, or with another concurrent cancer, were excluded from the study. Pieces of surgical tissue measuring about 1-2.1 cm3 were kept in RNAlater solution and held at -80 degrees C until needed. The library was obtained by multiplex PCR. The run used an Illumina HiSeq 2500. Following protocols modified from ARM-PCR, the researchers constructed TCRbeta libraries through three rounds of nested PCR with primers (Table S4). PCR products of 200-500 bp were gel-excised and purified with the QIAquick gel extraction kit before sequencing. In the paper's pipeline: Reads were cleaned with Trimmomatic, merged with FLASH into complete CDR3 sequences, and assigned to V(D)J germline segments with MiTCR. VDJtools was used to compute clonal diversity as the inverse Simpson's index. In-frame sequences without a premature stop codon were defined as productive reads. TCRdb ran its own pipeline on the public reads, namely fastp trimming at Q25 and MiXCR clone calling, and kept in-frame beta chains. Every distinct CDR3 protein forms one entry, paired with its most common genes and DNA. TCRdb, not the original authors, processed these V and J calls. Counted in this sample were 70,000 to 90,000 distinct CDR3 sequences; around 74% of them appeared once. About 12% of the sample is taken by the ten largest.

CDR1 and CDR2 (LNHDA, SQIVND) derive from the germline V gene (reference sequence). Measured from the cysteine to the phenylalanine, the CDR3 is 13 residues long. Only the CDR3 part of the read is kept: 39 bases, read in frame from the first base. Germline trimming amounts to 4 bases on V and 9 bases on J, with 6 as the count of junction bases outside the gene matches. This sequence uses TRBV19 and TRBJ1-2; TRBD1 matches 9 bases in the middle. Sequenced input: lung tumor tissue. This TCR derives from a woman between 45 and 65 years old with non-small cell lung cancer. DNA sequence: TGTGCCAGTAGTACCACAGGGGGCGACTGCTACACCTTC. This gives the protein CASSTTGGDCYTF.